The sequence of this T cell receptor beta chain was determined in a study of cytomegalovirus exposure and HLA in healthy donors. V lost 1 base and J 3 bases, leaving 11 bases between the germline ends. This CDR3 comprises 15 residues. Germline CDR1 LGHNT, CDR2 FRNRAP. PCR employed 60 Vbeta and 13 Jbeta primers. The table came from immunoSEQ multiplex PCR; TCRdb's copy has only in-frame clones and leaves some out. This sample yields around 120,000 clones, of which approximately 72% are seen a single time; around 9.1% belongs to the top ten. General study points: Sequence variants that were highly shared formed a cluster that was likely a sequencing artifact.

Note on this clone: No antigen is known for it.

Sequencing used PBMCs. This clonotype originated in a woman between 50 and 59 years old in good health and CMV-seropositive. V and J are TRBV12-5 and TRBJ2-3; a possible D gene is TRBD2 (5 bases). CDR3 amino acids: CASGLGTGNTDTQYF. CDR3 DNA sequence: TGTGCTAGTGGTTTGGGGACGGGAAATACAGATACGCAGTATTTT.